This record looks at one TCR beta chain sequence and its context. Its antigen is as yet unknown. These data belong to a study of monozygotic twins with inflammatory bowel disease. Regarding the study as a whole: The analysis did not separate different T cell subtypes.

From its re-call of the 5' RACE reads, TCRdb lists each CDR3 protein once, without DNA. The ten most abundant clones cover 2% to 2.5% of a sample with about 450,000 distinct CDR3 sequences. This CDR3 has 14 residues. Germline V gene sequence: CDR1 LGHNA, CDR2 YSLEER. Whole blood, unsorted for T cells, was the source of total RNA. The V gene is TRBV4-3, the J gene TRBJ1-2; checking the TCRdb D call of TRBD1 is not possible without DNA. The clonotype originates from a human donor with ulcerative colitis or Crohn's disease, or a healthy co-twin of an affected twin (not recorded which). Sequencing was performed on blood. CDR3 protein: CASSHSQGADGYTF.